This TCR beta chain comes out of a study of cytomegalovirus exposure and HLA in healthy donors. Points from the study as a whole: TCR beta sequences numbering around 15,000 were associated with HLA alleles at 0.05 false discovery rate in a later analysis.

Concerning this clone: The antigen is not known.

Vbeta (60) and Jbeta (13) primers were used in the PCR. This table comes from immunoSEQ multiplex PCR, and its TCRdb copy is limited to in-frame clones, with some not included. This table holds around 150,000 clones, roughly three quarters found once. This CDR3 region has 14 residues. CDR1 is SEHNR and CDR2 is FQNEAQ in the germline V gene (reference sequence). V was cut by 3 bases and J by 5 bases, with 13 bases left in between. Material: PBMCs. The chain couples TRBV7-9 to TRBJ2-5, with D possibly TRBD2 on 5 matching bases. The sequence was obtained from a human donor in good health. DNA of the CDR3: TGTGCCAGCAGCTTCCTAGCCTTTAGGGAGACCCAGTACTTC. Translating gives CASSFLAFRETQYF.